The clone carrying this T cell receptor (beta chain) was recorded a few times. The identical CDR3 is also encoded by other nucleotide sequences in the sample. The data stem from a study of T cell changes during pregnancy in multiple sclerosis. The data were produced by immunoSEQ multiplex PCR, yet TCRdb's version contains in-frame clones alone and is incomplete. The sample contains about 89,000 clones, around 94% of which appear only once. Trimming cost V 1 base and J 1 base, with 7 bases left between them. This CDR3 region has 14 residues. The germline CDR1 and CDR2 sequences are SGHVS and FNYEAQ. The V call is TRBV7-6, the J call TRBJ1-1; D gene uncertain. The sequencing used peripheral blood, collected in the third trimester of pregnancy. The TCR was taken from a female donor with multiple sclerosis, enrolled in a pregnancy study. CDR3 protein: CASSLGAGNTEAFF. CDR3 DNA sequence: TGTGCCAGCAGCTTAGGAGCGGGGAACACTGAAGCTTTCTTT. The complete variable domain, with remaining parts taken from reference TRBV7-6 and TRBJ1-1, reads GAGVSQSPRYKVTKRGQDVALRCDPISGHVSLYWYRQALGQGPEFLTYFNYEAQQDKSGLPNDRFSAERPEGSISTLTIQRTEQRDSAMYRCASSLGAGNTEAFFGQGTRLTVV.